What follows are 15 T cell receptor beta chains derived from one specimen sequenced in a study of PD-1 blockade in classical Hodgkin lymphoma. Patients all relapsed after autologous stem cell transplantation, and there was variation in brentuximab vedotin exposure. The repertoire was sequenced with immunoSEQ multiplex PCR; TCRdb's copy has only in-frame clones and lacks some. The sample includes some 12,000 clones, over 70% of them seen just once. Sequenced here: peripheral blood mononuclear cells (PBMCs), sampled at baseline. The receptors here all came from a human donor with classical Hodgkin lymphoma.

The rearrangement links TRBV7-3 to TRBJ2-1, with 10 bases fitting TRBD2. This CDR3 comprises 17 residues. Germline CDR1 is SGHTA and CDR2 is FQGTGA. V shed 1 base and J 4 bases; nucleotides not matched to a gene: 7. The CDR3 sequence: CASSLKGTSAPYNEQFF. The CDR3 DNA is TGTGCCAGCAGCTTAAAAGGGACTAGCGCCCCATACAATGAGCAGTTCTTC.

The J gene is TRBJ2-5, the V gene TRBV18; the D is unclear. The V gene's germline CDR1 is KGHSH and CDR2 LQKENI. The CDR3 is made up of 13 amino acids. The V end was cut by 3 bases, the J end by 5 bases, with 10 bases between. CDR3 nucleotides: TGTGCCAGCTCACCCCCGACCGCCGAGACCCAGTACTTC. It yields the protein CASSPPTAETQYF. Full variable domain (rest looked up from reference TRBV18 and TRBJ2-5): NAGVMQNPRHLVRRRGQEARLRCSPMKGHSHVYWYRQLPEEGLKFMVYLQKENIIDESGMPKERFSAEFPKEGPSILRIQQVVRGDSAAYFCASSPPTAETQYFGPGTRLLVL.

V gene TRBV7-2 combines with J gene TRBJ2-2; D could derive from TRBD1 or TRBD2 (5 bases each). CDR1 and CDR2 from the germline V gene are SGHTA and FQGNSA. The length of the CDR3 is 16 residues. Trimming left V 1 base short and J 4 bases short, with 13 bases between. Here the CDR3 reads CASSLGGLGTTGELFF. CDR3 sequence (DNA): TGTGCCAGCAGCTTAGGGGGTTTAGGGACCACCGGGGAGCTGTTTTTT.

This sequence joins TRBV6-5 and TRBJ2-3; D perhaps matches TRBD2 (5 bases). Trimming left V 6 bases short and J 0 bases short, with 13 bases between. The CDR3 spans 15 residues. CDR1 and CDR2 from the germline V gene are MNHEY and SVGAGI. CDR3 sequence (DNA): TGTGCCAGCAGCCGGGGAGATTTTAGCACAGATACGCAGTATTTT. Protein: CASSRGDFSTDTQYF.

The V call is TRBV7-2, the J call TRBJ1-5; maybe TRBD1 (5 bases). CDR3 length: 14 amino acids. Trimming left V 5 bases short and J 3 bases short, with 11 bases between. Germline-derived CDR1 and CDR2 are SGHTA and FQGNSA. This CDR3 is CASSREGINQPQHF. The DNA of the CDR3 is TGTGCCAGCAGCCGGGAGGGGATCAATCAGCCCCAGCATTTT.

The genes are TRBV2 and TRBJ2-5; no definite D call. CDR3 length: 13 residues. Germline loops: CDR1 SNHLY, CDR2 FYNNEI. V lost 7 bases and J lost 3, with 12 bases in between. CDR3 in amino acids: CASKLLPKETQYF. In nucleotides, the CDR3 is TGTGCCAGCAAGCTGCTACCCAAAGAGACCCAGTACTTC.

V usage is TRBV6-5 and J usage is TRBJ2-7, with D possibly matching TRBD2 (5 bases). V was shortened by 5 bases and J by 1 base, with 12 bases between the two germline ends. Germline V gives CDR1 MNHEY, CDR2 SVGAGI. CDR3 size: 14 residues. CDR3 loop: CASSTRRVSYEQYF. The CDR3 bases are TGTGCCAGCAGTACTAGACGCGTATCCTACGAGCAGTACTTC.

There are a few counts of this clone. The chain links TRBV30 to TRBJ1-2, with D possibly matching TRBD1 (5 bases). This CDR3 has 15 residues. Germline V lookup: CDR1 GTSNPN, CDR2 SVGIG (reference sequence). V lost 2 bases, J lost 7 bases, and 20 bases lay in between. The CDR3 region has the DNA TGTGCCTGGAGTATTATAGGGGCTGGGCTGGCTGGCTACACCTTC. This encodes CAWSIIGAGLAGYTF.

The gene calls are TRBV27 and TRBJ1-1; D is perhaps TRBD1 (5 bases). Trimming cost V 4 bases and J 0 bases, with 12 bases left between them. The CDR3 runs 15 residues. Germline lookup yields CDR1 MNHEY and CDR2 SMNVEV (reference sequence). DNA of the CDR3: TGTGCCAGCAGTTCCGCGGGGACTATGAACACTGAAGCTTTCTTT. Translated, it gives CASSSAGTMNTEAFF.

This chain joins TRBV9 and TRBJ2-1, with 11 bases identical to TRBD2. CDR1 is SGDLS and CDR2 is YYNGEE in the germline V gene. The V and J ends lost 2 bases and 10 bases, in that order; junction bases with no gene match: 5. This CDR3 is built from 14 residues. DNA for the CDR3: TGTGCCAGCAGCGTTTTACTAGCGGGAGTGGAGCAGTTCTTC. It specifies CASSVLLAGVEQFF.

The chain recombines TRBV2 with TRBJ2-1; D gene ambiguous. V dropped 7 bases and J dropped 8 bases, with 12 bases sitting between them. The CDR3 extends over 12 amino acids. Germline CDR1 and CDR2: SNHLY and FYNNEI. DNA for the CDR3: TGTGCCAGCAACTACCACGCGGATGAGCAGTTCTTC. This translates into CASNYHADEQFF.

There are a few counts of this clone. The V call is TRBV30, the J call TRBJ1-1; D is unclear. Trimming stripped 5 bases from V and 0 bases from J, with 7 bases between. The V gene's germline CDR1 is GTSNPN and CDR2 SVGIG (reference sequence). This CDR3 has 12 residues. CDR3 in DNA: TGTGCCTGGGATAACATGAACACTGAAGCTTTCTTT. It yields the protein CAWDNMNTEAFF. Full variable domain (missing parts from reference TRBV30 and TRBJ1-1): SQTIHQWPATLVQPVGSPLSLECTVEGTSNPNLYWYRQAAGRGLQLLFYSVGIGQISSEVPQNLSASRPQDRQFILSSKKLLLSDSGFYLCAWDNMNTEAFFGQGTRLTVV.

This chain joins TRBV5-6 and TRBJ2-7, with a weak D call TRBD1 (6 bases). CDR1 SGHDT and CDR2 YYEEEE come from the germline V gene. The CDR3 totals 16 residues. Trimming removed 2 bases from V and 2 bases from J, with 17 bases in between. The chain's CDR3 is CASSFRKTGTPYEQYF. CDR3 DNA sequence: TGTGCCAGCAGCTTCAGGAAGACAGGCACTCCCTACGAGCAGTACTTC.

The chain joins TRBV18 to TRBJ1-2, with D perhaps matching TRBD1 (6 bases). V was trimmed by 3 bases and J by 4 bases, leaving 12 bases between them. This CDR3 is 14 amino acids long. The germline gives CDR1 KGHSH, CDR2 LQKENI. The CDR3 loop reads CASSPRTVSYGYTF. In DNA form, the CDR3 reads TGTGCCAGCTCACCCCGGACAGTCAGCTATGGCTACACCTTC.

The J gene is TRBJ1-5, the V gene TRBV25-1; D call uncertain. Trimming removed 6 bases at V and 5 bases at J, with 17 bases between. The length of the CDR3 is 15 residues. CDR1 and CDR2 from the germline V gene are MGHDK and SYGVNS. In DNA, the CDR3 is TGTGCCAGCAGCCGAATAAGGCAGGAAGATCAGCCCCAGCATTTT. As protein: CASSRIRQEDQPQHF.